Each of the 27 T cell receptor beta chains below was sequenced from the same sample in a study of blood T cell repertoires in COVID-19. Clones were sequenced by immunoSEQ multiplex PCR, and TCRdb holds only the in-frame ones, with some missing. The data contain 140,000 or so clones, less than 85% of them singletons. Sample: PBMCs or T cells enriched from blood (not recorded which). Every receptor here comes from a woman between 18 and 30 years old who had been exposed to COVID-19.

The J gene is TRBJ2-1, the V gene TRBV19; TRBD2 might be the D (7 bases). V was pared by 8 bases and J by 6 bases, with 17 bases between. The CDR3 sequence is 14 residues long. From germline, CDR1 is LNHDA and CDR2 SQIVND (reference sequence). The CDR3 sequence: CASRGAEQGNEQFF. CDR3 coding DNA: TGTGCCAGTCGGGGGGCAGAGCAAGGCAATGAGCAGTTCTTC. The full variable domain, rest sourced from reference TRBV19 and TRBJ2-1, is DGGITQSPKYLFRKEGQNVTLSCEQNLNHDAMYWYRQDPGQGLRLIYYSQIVNDFQKGDIAEGYSVSREKKESFPLTVTSAQKNPTAFYLCASRGAEQGNEQFFGPGTRLTVL.

The CDR3 spells CASSLLDRGGDSPLHF. The DNA for the CDR3 is TGTGCCAGCAGCTTACTGGACAGGGGTGGAGATTCACCCCTCCACTTT. J is TRBJ1-6 and V is TRBV11-2; TRBD1 matches at 9 bases. CDR3 length: 16 amino acids. The V segment lost 2 bases and the J segment 8 bases; nucleotides outside the gene matches: 7. Germline lookup yields CDR1 SGHAT and CDR2 FQNNGV.

The rearrangement joins TRBV28 to TRBJ2-3; D perhaps matches TRBD1 (7 bases). This CDR3 region has 14 residues. Trimming took 3 bases from V and 4 from J, leaving 11 bases between them. Germline-derived CDR1 and CDR2 are MDHEN and SYDVKM. DNA for the CDR3: TGTGCCAGCAGTTTCAGGGGGGTTCCAGATACGCAGTATTTT. This sequence encodes CASSFRGVPDTQYF.

The gene calls are TRBV11-2 and TRBJ2-1; 9 bases are a match to TRBD2. Germline CDR1 SGHAT, CDR2 FQNNGV. After removal of 0 bases from V and 9 bases from J, the junction contained 6 bases not matched to a gene. This CDR3 is 15 amino acids long. The CDR3 nucleotides read TGTGCCAGCAGCTTAGATGTCCTAGCGGGATTTGAGCAGTTCTTC. Amino acids: CASSLDVLAGFEQFF.

A note on this clone: A much larger clone is a single base away; this may be a read error. Other DNA sequences from this sample encode an identical CDR3 as well. V and J are TRBV11-2 and TRBJ2-7; TRBD2 matches at 7 bases. The CDR3 runs 13 residues. V lost 5 bases, J lost 10 bases, and 11 bases stayed unmatched. Germline lookup yields CDR1 SGHAT and CDR2 FQNNGV. CDR3 sequence (DNA): TGTGCCAGCAGCCCTTTAGGGAGGGTCGGACAGTACTTC. Translation: CASSPLGRVGQYF.

This rearrangement joins TRBV5-4 to TRBJ2-5; D ambiguous. The V gene lost 2 bases and the J gene lost 2 bases, with 10 bases spanning the gap. Germline V lookup: CDR1 SGHNT, CDR2 YYREEE (reference sequence). This CDR3 is 14 amino acids long. In nucleotides, the CDR3 is TGTGCCAGCAGCTTTGTACAGACACAAGAGACCCAGTACTTC. It translates to CASSFVQTQETQYF. Filled out from reference TRBV5-4 and TRBJ2-5, the complete variable domain reads ETGVTQSPTHLIKTRGQQVTLRCSSQSGHNTVSWYQQALGQGPQFIFQYYREEENGRGNFPPRFSGLQFPNYSSELNVNALELDDSALYLCASSFVQTQETQYFGPGTRLLVL.

This rearrangement joins TRBV27 to TRBJ1-3; maybe TRBD1 (5 bases). V was cut by 5 bases and J by 4 bases, with 15 bases left in between. The V gene's germline CDR1 is MNHEY and CDR2 SMNVEV (reference sequence). The CDR3 totals 15 residues. CDR3 residues: CASSAQGHAGNTIYF. The CDR3 DNA reads as TGTGCCAGCAGTGCCCAAGGACATGCAGGAAACACCATATATTTT.

The chain recombines TRBV18 with TRBJ1-1; 9 positions match TRBD1. The ends lost 5 bases at V and 4 bases at J; junction bases unmatched: 8. The CDR3 is 15 amino acids. Germline-derived CDR1 and CDR2 are KGHSH and LQKENI. The CDR3 DNA sequence: TGTGCCAGCTCAAAAACAGGGGGCTGGGGCACTGAAGCTTTCTTT. It yields the protein CASSKTGGWGTEAFF.

The V gene is TRBV11-2, the J gene TRBJ2-2; 11 positions agree with TRBD2. CDR1 is SGHAT and CDR2 is FQNNGV in the germline V gene. After removal of 2 bases from V and 0 bases from J, the junction contained 2 bases not matched to a gene. The CDR3 contains 17 residues. The CDR3: CASSLISGRANTGELFF. The CDR3, as DNA: TGTGCCAGCAGCTTAATTAGCGGGAGGGCGAACACCGGGGAGCTGTTTTTT.

This sequence joins TRBV6-5 and TRBJ2-3, with 10 bases lining up with TRBD2. The CDR3 consists of 15 residues. Germline CDR1 MNHEY, CDR2 SVGAGI. V dropped 10 bases and J dropped 2; count of bases not matched to a gene: 9. The CDR3 is CAIMEREGNTDTQYF. In DNA, the CDR3 is TGTGCCATAATGGAGCGGGAGGGCAACACAGATACGCAGTATTTT.

This clone was detected only once. CDR3 residues: CASSPGQGYGYTF. DNA for the CDR3: TGTGCCAGCAGCCCCGGACAGGGCTATGGCTACACCTTC. The chain combines TRBV7-2 with TRBJ1-2, with TRBD1 matching over 8 bases. V shed 5 bases and J 4 bases; nucleotides not matched to a gene: 3. The CDR3 length is 13 residues. Germline V gene lookup returns CDR1 SGHTA and CDR2 FQGNSA. The full variable domain, in which reference TRBV7-2 and TRBJ1-2 provide the parts outside the CDR3, is GAGVSQSPSNKVTEKGKDVELRCDPISGHTALYWYRQSLGQGLEFLIYFQGNSAPDKSGLPSDRFSAERTGGSVSTLTIQRTQQEDSAVYLCASSPGQGYGYTFGSGTRLTVV.

This clone was observed many times. The V call is TRBV7-9, the J call TRBJ2-6; D not certain. Trimming left V 1 base short and J 0 bases short, with 16 bases between. This CDR3 has 19 amino acids. Germline assignment: CDR1 SEHNR and CDR2 FQNEAQ (reference sequence). The CDR3 DNA reads as TGTGCCAGCAGCTTAGATACCGGGTTTATCGGCTCTGGGGCCAACGTCCTGACTTTC. Its translation: CASSLDTGFIGSGANVLTF.

This clone has only a few counts. The V gene is TRBV7-9, the J gene TRBJ1-1, with D perhaps matching TRBD1 (5 bases). CDR3 length: 13 residues. Germline V CDR1 and CDR2: SEHNR, FQNEAQ (reference sequence). Trimming removed 6 bases from V and 7 bases from J, with 15 bases in between. The CDR3 spells CASSRDQGFEAFF. The CDR3 DNA sequence: TGTGCCAGCAGTCGAGACCAGGGATTTGAAGCTTTCTTT.

V gene TRBV9 combines with J gene TRBJ1-1; TRBD1 matches at 11 bases. Germline CDR1 is SGDLS and CDR2 is YYNGEE. The CDR3 totals 18 residues. Germline trimming cut 3 bases from V and 0 bases from J; bases unmatched to any gene: 10. In nucleotides, the CDR3 is TGTGCCAGCAGCGGACCGCGGACAGGGGGCCTCATGAACACTGAAGCTTTCTTT. Protein: CASSGPRTGGLMNTEAFF.

This clone was detected once. The CDR3 sequence is CASSQDSSYGYTF. In DNA, the CDR3 is TGTGCCAGCTCCCAGGACAGCTCCTATGGCTACACCTTC. The chain couples TRBV18 to TRBJ1-2; D might be TRBD1 (6 bases). Looked up from germline, CDR1 is KGHSH and CDR2 is LQKENI. Trimming took off 6 bases at V and 4 bases at J, with 12 bases between the two ends. The CDR3 covers 13 residues.

This clone was detected only a few times. V usage is TRBV18 and J usage is TRBJ2-1, with 8 bases identical to TRBD2. CDR3 size: 16 residues. V gave up 3 bases and J gave up 4 bases; unmatched junction bases: 8. Germline CDR1 is KGHSH and CDR2 is LQKENI. CDR3 sequence: CASSPPGGPAYNEQFF. The DNA for the CDR3 is TGTGCCAGCTCACCGCCGGGAGGGCCAGCGTACAATGAGCAGTTCTTC.

The J gene is TRBJ2-4, the V gene TRBV13; D is perhaps TRBD2 (6 bases). Looked up from germline, CDR1 is PRHDT and CDR2 is FYEKMQ (reference sequence). Trimming pared 8 bases from V and 1 base from J, leaving 12 bases between. CDR3 size: 14 residues. The DNA for the CDR3 is TGTGCCAGCGTCCGCGGAGGGGCCAAAAACATTCAGTACTTC. It encodes CASVRGGAKNIQYF.

The CDR3, as DNA: TGTGCCAGCAGCCAAGTAAGGGGCCTGGGCCGGGAGCTGTTTTTT. It translates to CASSQVRGLGRELFF. The V gene is TRBV14, the J gene TRBJ2-2; D possibly corresponds to TRBD1 (5 bases). This CDR3 spans 15 amino acids. Trimming removed 1 base at V and 9 bases at J, with 15 bases between. Per the germline V gene, CDR1 is SGHDN and CDR2 is FVKESK.

The chain employs TRBV15 and TRBJ2-1; the match to TRBD1 covers 7 bases. Germline CDR1 LNHNV, CDR2 YYDKDF (reference sequence). The CDR3 spans 16 residues. V shed 0 bases and J 2 bases; nucleotides not matched to a gene: 4. CDR3 DNA: TGTGCCACCAGCAGAGAACCAGGGGGTACCTACAATGAGCAGTTCTTC. It specifies CATSREPGGTYNEQFF. The full variable domain, with the rest looked up from reference TRBV15 and TRBJ2-1, is DAMVIQNPRYQVTQFGKPVTLSCSQTLNHNVMYWYQQKSSQAPKLLFHYYDKDFNNEADTPDNFQSRRPNTSFCFLDIRSPGLGDTAMYLCATSREPGGTYNEQFFGPGTRLTVL.

The chain uses TRBV15 and TRBJ2-2; a weak D match, TRBD1 (6 bases). Trimming cost V 3 bases and J 0 bases, with 11 bases left between them. CDR3 length equals 16 residues. Germline V gene data show CDR1 as LNHNV and CDR2 as YYDKDF (reference sequence). The CDR3 spells CATSSYRVPNTGELFF. CDR3 nucleotide sequence: TGTGCCACCAGCAGCTACAGGGTTCCGAACACCGGGGAGCTGTTTTTT.

This chain joins TRBV5-1 and TRBJ2-1; the match to TRBD1 covers 9 bases. The CDR3 extends over 15 amino acids. From germline, CDR1 is SGHRS and CDR2 YFSETQ. Unmatched junction bases numbered 10, after V lost 4 bases and J lost 8 bases. The DNA for the CDR3 is TGCGCCAGCAGCGTAGGACAGGGGATATTACATGAGCAGTTCTTC. This encodes CASSVGQGILHEQFF.

This clone has a handful of counts. The J gene is TRBJ2-2, the V gene TRBV6-1; 7 bases align to TRBD2. With V trimmed by 4 bases and J by 4 bases, 15 bases remained unmatched. The CDR3 is made up of 18 amino acids. Germline-derived CDR1 and CDR2 are MNHNS and SASEGT. In nucleotides, the CDR3 is TGTGCCAGCAGTGGGGGGTATGGCGGGAGCCTTCCCACCGGGGAGCTGTTTTTT. Protein: CASSGGYGGSLPTGELFF.

The chain uses TRBV12-5 and TRBJ2-3, with no clear D. The CDR3 has 15 amino acids. Germline CDR1 is LGHNT and CDR2 is FRNRAP. Trimming shortened V by 4 bases and J by 3 bases, and 14 bases separated the two germline ends. For the CDR3, the DNA is TGTGCTAGTGGTTATACCCCAACCAGAACAGATACGCAGTATTTT. Protein sequence: CASGYTPTRTDTQYF.

The chain uses TRBV7-6 and TRBJ1-5, with 7 bases lining up with TRBD1. Germline V lookup: CDR1 SGHVS, CDR2 FNYEAQ. This CDR3 region has 15 residues. V dropped 1 base and J dropped 0; count of bases not matched to a gene: 0. CDR3 amino acids: CASSLGDSSNQPQHF. The CDR3 nucleotides are TGTGCCAGCAGCTTAGGGGACAGTAGCAATCAGCCCCAGCATTTT.

The V and J genes are TRBV5-1 and TRBJ2-5; weak D call: TRBD2 (6 bases). Between the trimmed V and J ends, which lost 3 bases and 7 bases, there was a span of 22 bases. CDR3 length equals 16 residues. Germline V gene data show CDR1 as SGHRS and CDR2 as YFSETQ. CDR3 DNA sequence: TGCGCCAGCAGCTCGGGCCTTGGGACTCAAACGAGGACCCAGTACTTC. Translated: CASSSGLGTQTRTQYF.

The chain employs TRBV2 and TRBJ1-1, with 10 positions matching TRBD1. V lost 6 bases to trimming and J lost 3 bases; unmatched junction nucleotides: 13. Germline assignment: CDR1 SNHLY and CDR2 FYNNEI. This CDR3 region has 17 residues. CDR3 in amino acids: CASSIPPGQGQDTEAFF. The CDR3 coding sequence is TGTGCCAGCAGCATACCCCCGGGACAGGGGCAGGACACTGAAGCTTTCTTT.

CDR3 coding DNA: TGTGCCATCAGCTTGACAGGGACCAATCAGCCCCAGCATTTT. It encodes CAISLTGTNQPQHF. This chain connects TRBV10-3 to TRBJ1-5, with 7 bases identical to TRBD1. Germline CDR1 is ENHRY and CDR2 is SYGVKD. V was clipped by 6 bases and J by 3 bases; unmatched bases: 5. The CDR3 totals 14 residues.